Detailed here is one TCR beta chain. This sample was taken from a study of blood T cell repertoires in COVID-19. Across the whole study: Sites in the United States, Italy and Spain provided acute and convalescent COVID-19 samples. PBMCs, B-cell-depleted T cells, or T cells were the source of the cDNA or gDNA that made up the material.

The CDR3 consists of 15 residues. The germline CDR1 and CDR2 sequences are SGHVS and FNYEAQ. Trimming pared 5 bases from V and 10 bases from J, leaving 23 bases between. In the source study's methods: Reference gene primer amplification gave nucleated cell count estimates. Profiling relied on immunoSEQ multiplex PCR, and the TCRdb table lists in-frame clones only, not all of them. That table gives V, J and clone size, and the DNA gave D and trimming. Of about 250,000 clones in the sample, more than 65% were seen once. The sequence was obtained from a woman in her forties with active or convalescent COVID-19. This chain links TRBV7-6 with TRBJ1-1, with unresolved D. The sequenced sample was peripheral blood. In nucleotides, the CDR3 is TGTGCCAGCAGCCCTAGGGTGGGAGGCACTGAAGGAGCTTTCTTT. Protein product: CASSPRVGGTEGAFF.